These T cell receptor beta chains were read from a single sample in a study of blood T cell repertoires in COVID-19. The protocol was immunoSEQ multiplex PCR, while the TCRdb copy is restricted to in-frame clones and leaves out a portion. In the table there are tens of thousands of clones, under 80% of which are singletons. The material sequenced was peripheral blood. These receptors were obtained from a human donor in a cohort sampled during active COVID-19. Each CDR3 is given without its conserved first and last residue.

V gene: TRBV7-2
CDR3 protein: ASSLRQGGEQY

V gene: TRBV7-3
CDR3 protein: ASSLGAGGPYEQY

V gene: TRBV6-5
CDR3 protein: ASSFRAGSSYEQY

V gene: TRBV5-1
CDR3 protein: ASSPSGNNQPQH

V gene: TRBV19
CDR3 protein: ASSIGGTYGYT

V gene: TRBV2
CDR3 protein: ASTGTGDTGELF

V gene: TRBV7-9
CDR3 protein: ASSDRVDYGYT

V gene: TRBV4-2
CDR3 protein: ASSLGTGGASDTQY

V gene: TRBV6-2/TRBV6-3
CDR3 protein: ASSFLAGSYEQY

V gene: TRBV10-1
CDR3 protein: ASSDAGGPGDTQY

V gene: TRBV10-2
CDR3 protein: ASTLQGANTEAF

V gene: TRBV25-1
CDR3 protein: ASAKRGITGELF

V gene: TRBV28
CDR3 protein: ASTLSGFGVNTEAF

V gene: TRBV5-6
CDR3 protein: ASSIGQLSNQPQH

V gene: TRBV30
CDR3 protein: AWSVLRTGGDHNEQF

V gene: TRBV11-2
CDR3 protein: ASSLYSSSYEQY

V gene: TRBV5-1
CDR3 protein: ASSLHQGALEKLF

V gene: TRBV6-5
CDR3 protein: ASTRAGRTYGYT

V gene: TRBV13
CDR3 protein: ASSLVGPQETQY

V gene: TRBV10-1
CDR3 protein: ASTSGQGGTGELF

V gene: TRBV24-1
CDR3 protein: ATSDPREGSGSEQY

V gene: TRBV5-1
CDR3 protein: ASSTWDREGFPEAF

V gene: TRBV9
CDR3 protein: ASSSRGATNEKLF

V gene: TRBV18
CDR3 protein: ASSPYTGAIASYEQY

V gene: TRBV2
CDR3 protein: ASSDGQGALQY

V gene: TRBV24-1
CDR3 protein: ATSDLGIGQY

V gene: TRBV5-1
CDR3 protein: ASSLGQGIFHEQY

V gene: TRBV6-5
CDR3 protein: ASTNPQDTEAF